The source of this T cell receptor (beta chain) is a study of blood T cell repertoires in COVID-19. On the study more broadly: COVID-19 samples collected from the United States, Italy and Spain covered acute and convalescent phases.

Trimming pared 7 bases from V and 0 bases from J, leaving 10 bases between. The CDR3 is 13 residues long. CDR1 and CDR2 (germline): MNHNY, SVGAGI (reference sequence). Per the study methods: The assay estimated nucleated cells by amplifying reference gene primers. Profiling relied on immunoSEQ multiplex PCR, and the TCRdb table lists in-frame clones only, not all of them. V and J calls and clone size are those listed in that table; D and trimming were worked out from the DNA. The profile shows under 80,000 clones, about 88% of them singletons. This TCR derives from a man in his 70s with active COVID-19. This chain joins TRBV6-6 and TRBJ2-7; a weak D match, TRBD1 (6 bases). Sample: peripheral blood. The CDR3 protein is CASTPGASYEQYF. The CDR3 DNA reads as TGTGCCAGCACCCCAGGGGCCTCCTACGAGCAGTACTTC.